Detailed here is one TCR beta chain. Other nucleotide sequences from this sample produce the same CDR3. The source of the sample is a study of cytomegalovirus exposure and HLA in healthy donors. PCR used 60 Vbeta primers and 13 Jbeta primers. Clones were sequenced by immunoSEQ multiplex PCR, and TCRdb holds only the in-frame ones, with some missing. The sample has roughly 130,000 clones; over 60% are singletons. Germline assignment: CDR1 DFQATT and CDR2 SNEGSKA (reference sequence). The CDR3 loop spans 11 amino acids. With 3 bases removed from V and 6 bases from J, the gap between germline ends came to 6 bases.

The sequencing sample was made of PBMCs. The rearrangement uses TRBV20-1 and TRBJ2-1; D is perhaps TRBD1 (6 bases). The source of this sequence is a man between 18 and 35 years old in good health and CMV-seronegative. This CDR3 is CSASRGNEQFF. CDR3 coding DNA: TGCAGTGCTAGCAGGGGCAATGAGCAGTTCTTC.